This T cell receptor (beta chain) was obtained from a study of blood T cell repertoires in COVID-19. Turning to the study itself: Researchers got acute and convalescent COVID-19 samples from the United States, Italy and Spain. Sample material is recorded as cDNA or gDNA derived from T cells, B-cell-depleted T cells, or PBMCs.

The germline V gene encodes CDR1 KGHSH and CDR2 LQKENI. V was pared by 6 bases and J by 3 bases, with 11 bases between. This CDR3 is 14 amino acids long. In the original processing: Quantification of nucleated cells was approximated via reference gene primer amplification. Clones were sequenced by immunoSEQ multiplex PCR, and TCRdb holds only the in-frame ones, with some missing. The V and J calls and the clone size are those of that table, but D and trimming were determined from the DNA. The table lists 35,000 to 45,000 clones, roughly 87% of them singletons, with roughly a fifth in the top ten. The table lists this clone with a count of one.

This TCR derives from a man between 60 and 70 years old with acute or convalescent COVID-19. The chain has TRBV18 and TRBJ2-2; no clear D gene. The source material was peripheral blood. CDR3 region: CASSTTPDTGELFF. The DNA for the CDR3 is TGTGCCAGCTCCACGACTCCTGACACCGGGGAGCTGTTTTTT.